Given below is one TCR beta chain in context. There is no known antigen for this receptor. The record has no base qualities; no much larger clone is one base away. The library was made by the immunoSEQ multiplex PCR assay. Drawn from immuneACCESS, this table holds only the in-frame rearrangements with V and J called that TCRdb kept. Clones are partly lost; checked studies trace under half to an unresolved V gene and leave the rest unexplained. The sample table contains 550,000 to 800,000 clones; only one count was recorded for 75% to 90% of them. The top ten constitute roughly 0.01% of the sample. These data originate in a study of shared T cell receptors in the human thymus (dated by TCRdb to the early 2020s). For the study in its entirety: The study examined how the human thymus generates shared, self-reactive T-cell receptor alpha chains.

Another study also made use of these data, one on human thymus T cells. According to the second study: Immunologically healthy infants undergoing open corrective cardiac surgery for congenital heart defects in Finland were used as donors. Thymus tissue was obtained as surgical resects removed during corrective cardiac surgery. V and J gene segment usage appeared biased in both thymic and peripheral blood repertoires. Highly overlapping thymic TCR repertoires among unrelated individuals were reported in the related research. The study characterized TCR alpha and beta repertoires from roughly eight infant thymus samples and a few related peripheral blood samples. The infant donors were about 7 to 244 days old, and the cohort included five or six males and a couple of females. Thymocytes were freed from the tissue by mechanical means and kept at -70 degrees C as pellets of roughly 8.5-30 million cells. A QIAsymphony instrument was used to extract genomic DNA from frozen cell pellets. TCRB and TCRAD loci were amplified from a standardized quantity of quality-controlled genomic DNA using the immunoSEQ multiplex PCR assay. The V(D)J region was spanned by amplicons of a length sufficient to cover the CDR3 and to identify V and J genes. The commercial immunoSEQ service was used to sequence amplicons on an Illumina platform. Primer bias and sequencing errors were corrected using previously described methods, and TCRAD and TCRB definitions followed the IMGT database. Repertoires were analysed with immunoSEQ Analyzer 3.0 and VDJTools, covering basic statistics, V/J segment usage, diversity estimates, rarefaction and pairwise overlap. To estimate diversity, the Chao1, ChaoE, Efron-Thisted, Shannon and inverse Simpson indices were applied, and diversity was also estimated on datasets down-sampled to the smallest sample. Repertoire overlap used strict matching of CDR3 nucleotide sequence, V gene and J gene, with Jaccard-based multidimensional scaling clustering. Thymus samples yielded on average approximately 800,000 unique TCRB clonotypes, compared with some 83,000 from blood samples.

The source material was thymocytes. The clonotype was recovered from a girl under three years old with a congenital heart defect. Donor details come from another sample of the same person, matched by shared clones.

The CDR3: CASRHSLLGQAGNEQFF. The DNA is TGTGCCAGCAGACATTCCCTCCTGGGACAGGCGGGCAATGAGCAGTTCTTC. The V and J genes are TRBV7-4 and TRBJ2-1; 8 junctional bases match TRBD1. For this chain, trimming is 6 bases at the V end and 6 bases at the J end, and the number of junction bases without a gene match is 16. CDR1 and CDR2, per the germline V gene, are SGHVT and SQSDAQ. The CDR3, cysteine through phenylalanine, is 17 amino acids long. The read is trimmed to its CDR3 DNA, 51 bases read in frame from base 1. When the CDR3 is completed using the reference TRBV7-4 and TRBJ2-1 genes on either side, the full variable domain is GAGVSQSPRYKVAKRGRDVALRCDSISGHVTLYWYRQTLGQGSEVLTYSQSDAQRDKSGRPSGRFSAERPERSVSTLKIQRTEQGDSAVYLCASRHSLLGQAGNEQFFGPGTRLTVL.